This T cell receptor beta chain was sequenced during a study of T-cell reconstitution after alpha-beta-depleted transplantation in children. Preparing the TCRbeta library involved the use of unique molecular identifiers. TCRdb redid the calling of the PCR reads with MiXCR, one entry per CDR3 protein. The sample shows approximately 520,000 distinct CDR3 sequences, roughly 10% of them seen only once. This clonotype was seen more than once but under ten times. Its specificity is unknown. Study-wide results and caveats: Surviving recipient T cells and thymic progenitors produced the high day-60 TCRbeta diversity seen in some patients. Several hundred rapidly expanded clones from non-depleted graft cells reportedly supplied alpha-beta T cells about two months post-transplant. At one year after transplant, newly produced T cells mostly accounted for T-cell counts and diversity.

This CDR3 is 14 amino acids long. Trimming removed 3 bases from V and 7 bases from J; junction bases left unmatched: 9. CDR1 and CDR2 (germline): KGHSH, LQKENI. This TCR was recovered from a female patient aged 2-9 years who had a stem cell transplant for aplastic anemia, so the T cells may come from the graft donor. The chain combines TRBV18 with TRBJ2-7; 7 bases line up with TRBD1. Sequenced material: PBMCs, mostly from graft donor cells, taken 180 days after TCRalphabeta/CD19-depleted stem cell transplant. For the CDR3, the DNA is TGTGCCAGCTCACCCGGGGAAGGGGGCAATGAGCAGTACTTC. Translation gives CASSPGEGGNEQYF.